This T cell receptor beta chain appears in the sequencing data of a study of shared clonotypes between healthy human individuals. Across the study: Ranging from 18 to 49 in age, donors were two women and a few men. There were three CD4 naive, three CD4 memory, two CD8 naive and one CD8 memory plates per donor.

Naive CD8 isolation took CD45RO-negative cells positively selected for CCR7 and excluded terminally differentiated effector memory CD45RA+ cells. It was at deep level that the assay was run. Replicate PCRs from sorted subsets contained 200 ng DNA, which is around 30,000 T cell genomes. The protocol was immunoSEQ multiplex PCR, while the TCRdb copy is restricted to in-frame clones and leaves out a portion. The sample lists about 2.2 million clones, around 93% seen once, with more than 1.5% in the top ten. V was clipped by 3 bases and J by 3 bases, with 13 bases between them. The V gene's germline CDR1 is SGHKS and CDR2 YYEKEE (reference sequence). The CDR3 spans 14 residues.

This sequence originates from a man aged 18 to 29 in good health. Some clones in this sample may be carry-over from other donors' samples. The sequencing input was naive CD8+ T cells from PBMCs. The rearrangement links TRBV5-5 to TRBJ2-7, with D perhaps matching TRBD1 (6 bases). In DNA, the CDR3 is TGTGCCAGCAGCTCGCGACAGGAGAACTACGAGCAGTACTTC. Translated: CASSSRQENYEQYF.